This T cell receptor (beta chain) derives from a study of T cells in Graves' hyperthyroidism and ophthalmopathy. Study overall: The blood sample was taken at first diagnosis, before treatment began.

The table lists this clonotype with many counts. The CDR3 length is 14 residues. CDR1 MNHNS and CDR2 SASEGT come from the germline V gene. Trimming stripped 3 bases from V and 5 bases from J, with 11 bases between. Amplified TCR beta CDR3 regions derived from RNA transcripts. During a first-round RT-PCR of the TCR CDR3, the HTBI primer set was used. Each CDR3 protein gets one entry after TCRdb re-called the multiplex PCR reads with MiXCR. The sample lists around 340,000 distinct CDR3 sequences, roughly 15% occurring once. What was sequenced was blood. This chain uses TRBV6-1 with TRBJ1-5; D call uncertain. The sequence was collected from a man younger than 45 with Graves' hyperthyroidism. The DNA of the CDR3 is TGTGCCAGCAGTGATGGAAGCACTTATCAGCCCCAGCATTTT. The encoded protein is CASSDGSTYQPQHF.